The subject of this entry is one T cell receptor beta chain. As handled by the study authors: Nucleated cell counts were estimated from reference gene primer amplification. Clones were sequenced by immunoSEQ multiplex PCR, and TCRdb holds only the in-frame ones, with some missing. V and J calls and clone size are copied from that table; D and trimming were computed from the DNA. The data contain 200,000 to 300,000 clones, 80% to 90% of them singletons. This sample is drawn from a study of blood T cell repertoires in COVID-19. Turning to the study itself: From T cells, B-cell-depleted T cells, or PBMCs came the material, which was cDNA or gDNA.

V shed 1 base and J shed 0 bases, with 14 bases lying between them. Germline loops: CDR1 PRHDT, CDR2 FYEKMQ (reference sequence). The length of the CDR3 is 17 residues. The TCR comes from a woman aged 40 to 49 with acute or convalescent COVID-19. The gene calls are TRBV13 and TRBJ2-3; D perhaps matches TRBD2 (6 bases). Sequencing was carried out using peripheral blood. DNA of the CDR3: TGTGCCAGCAGCTTAGAAGGAGGGCGGAGTAGCACAGATACGCAGTATTTT. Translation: CASSLEGGRSSTDTQYF.